A selection of T cell receptor beta chains follows, all from one sample in a study of blood T cell repertoires in COVID-19. The assay was immunoSEQ multiplex PCR, and TCRdb's table has in-frame clones only and misses some. The sample includes 350,000 to 400,000 clones, 91% of them seen just once. The sample consisted of PBMCs or T cells enriched from blood (not recorded which). The receptor source for this set is a middle-aged woman who had been exposed to COVID-19. Each CDR3 is given with its conserved first and last residue.

TRBV2	TRBJ1-6	CASSTGQGNSPLHF
TRBV6-4	TRBJ1-5	CASRALRGLGNQPQHF
TRBV10-3	TRBJ2-7	CAAKQGSGGEQYF
TRBV24-1	TRBJ1-1	CATRKTGLDTEAFF
TRBV3-1/TRBV3-2	TRBJ1-4	CASSQEAGTNEKLFF
TRBV29-1	TRBJ2-5	CSVPLLGGETQYF
TRBV2	TRBJ2-7	CASSDFYGTGSGEQYF
TRBV5-1	TRBJ2-2	CASSYPGLLSNTGELFF
TRBV24-1	TRBJ2-1	CATSDPLQPGTSRYNEQFF
TRBV7-9	TRBJ1-2	CASSRAGGQGDYGYTF
TRBV19	TRBJ2-2	CASKRTANTGELFF
TRBV6-2/TRBV6-3	TRBJ1-5	CASSPQGVGARGQPQHF
TRBV30	TRBJ1-2	CAWALTGVPDYGYTF
TRBV7-6	TRBJ1-1	CASSSGGANTEAFF
TRBV2	TRBJ1-4	CASSDRGGGEKLFF
TRBV13	TRBJ1-1	CASSLDRGSTEAFF
TRBV11-3	TRBJ1-5	CASSRSNQPQHF
TRBV25-1	TRBJ2-7	CASRTGIYEQYF
TRBV14	TRBJ2-7	CASSQELGLAGVYEQYF
TRBV6-5	TRBJ1-2	CASREPSPYGYTF
TRBV24-1	TRBJ1-2	CATSQGYGYTF
TRBV4-1	TRBJ1-1	CASSLVDRGFEAFF
TRBV12-3/TRBV12-4	TRBJ2-5	CASSRGETQYF
TRBV6-6	TRBJ2-7	CASSKGGQRHSYEQYF
TRBV6-2/TRBV6-3	TRBJ2-7	CASSLGGTGSYEQYF
TRBV12-5	TRBJ2-1	CASGLGQGGGEQFF
TRBV10-1	TRBJ1-1	CASSGQLNTEAFF
TRBV2	TRBJ1-3	CASRDSTGNTIYF
TRBV5-4	TRBJ2-3	CASSVEGGGTDTQYF
TRBV19	TRBJ1-5	CASLRAHTYSNQPQHF
TRBV11-2	TRBJ2-2	CASSLGTNTGELFF
TRBV6-5	TRBJ1-5	CASNKRWVEEQPQHF
TRBV30	TRBJ2-7	CAWNLGQAPYEQYF
TRBV19	TRBJ2-3	CASSPRLAGSTDTQYF
TRBV18	TRBJ2-7	CASSPNPPSTGQEQYF
TRBV6-1	TRBJ1-5	CASSEAVFRDQPQHF
TRBV19	TRBJ1-4	CASLTGTGLGVRSEKLFF
TRBV30	TRBJ2-7	CAWNSHRGSYEQYF
TRBV6-4	TRBJ1-1	CASRSTVTNTEAFF
TRBV27	TRBJ2-5	CASPGLAGGRFCGLRQETQYF
TRBV9	TRBJ2-1	CASSVAALAGGGNEQFF
TRBV24-1	TRBJ1-2	CATTPGGSDYGYTF
TRBV2	TRBJ2-7	CASTLQANPYEQYF
TRBV11-2	TRBJ1-2	CASSLAPQGGYYGYTF
TRBV7-2	TRBJ2-5	CASSLSPQETQYF
TRBV3-1/TRBV3-2	TRBJ2-7	CASSLGQGAFEQYF
TRBV3-1/TRBV3-2	TRBJ1-2	CASTPWSGVGYGYTF
TRBV7-2	TRBJ1-3	CASSSTNPNTIYF
TRBV19	TRBJ2-2	CASLSAGDWTGELFF
TRBV7-8	TRBJ2-1	CASSLQTSYNEQFF
TRBV18	TRBJ2-7	CASSLDSLSYEQYF
TRBV13	TRBJ2-5	CASSSGYPKETQYF
TRBV29-1	TRBJ1-5	CSAGTGANQPQHF
TRBV7-3	TRBJ1-2	CASSSGTGNGYTF
TRBV3-1/TRBV3-2	TRBJ2-1	CASSQVVGTGGNEQFF